Presented here are 3 T cell receptor beta chains from one specimen sequenced in a study of response to subunit inactivated influenza vaccine. A single record per CDR3 protein comes from TCRdb applying MiXCR to the RT-PCR reads. The sample lists more than 600,000 distinct CDR3 sequences, 15% to 20% occurring once. The sample here was PBMCs from blood, taken 5 days after vaccination. These receptors were collected from a man in his fifties or sixties who received an inactivated influenza vaccine.

The CDR3 DNA follows: TGTGCCAGCAGCCGCAGACTAGCGGGATTGACCTACAATGAGCAGTTCTTC. This sequence encodes CASSRRLAGLTYNEQFF. The chain links TRBV3-1 to TRBJ2-1; 11 bases map to TRBD2. With 4 bases clipped from V and 2 bases from J, the junction kept 7 bases outside the gene matches. Germline V lookup: CDR1 LGHDT, CDR2 YNNKEL (reference sequence). The CDR3 has 17 residues.

A few counts support this clonotype. The rearrangement links TRBV20-1 to TRBJ2-5; D is ambiguous. V was cut by 6 bases and J by 2 bases, with 13 bases left in between. Looked up from germline, CDR1 is DFQATT and CDR2 is SNEGSKA (reference sequence). The CDR3 has 13 amino acids. The CDR3 spells CSAKDTRQETQYF. The CDR3 DNA is TGCAGTGCGAAGGATACACGACAAGAGACCCAGTACTTC.

The chain recombines TRBV13 with TRBJ2-1, with 9 bases lining up with TRBD2. J lost 0 bases, V lost 3 bases, and 3 bases had no gene match. This CDR3 has 16 residues. CDR1 is PRHDT and CDR2 is FYEKMQ in the germline V gene (reference sequence). CDR3 nucleotide sequence: TGTGCCAGCAGCTTCGTTAGCGGGAGCTCCTACAATGAGCAGTTCTTC. Residues: CASSFVSGSSYNEQFF.